Detailed here is one T cell receptor (beta chain). The antigen is undetermined. Germline loops: CDR1 KGHSH, CDR2 LQKENI. V was pared by 0 bases and J by 0 bases, with 9 bases between. The CDR3 consists of 15 residues. Libraries were prepared by immunoSEQ multiplex PCR; TCRdb keeps only in-frame clonotypes and omits some of them. The sample includes some 45,000 clones, around 84% of them seen just once. This sample was included in a study of T cell clones after liver transplantation. Turning to the study itself: In this trial, immunosuppression withdrawal was attempted within 2 years of liver transplant. Samples came pre-transplant, pre-randomization before withdrawal, and post-randomization after withdrawal ended. TCRbeta sequencing after a pre-transplant mixed lymphocyte reaction identified graft-donor-reactive clones, later tracked in post-transplant blood.

Study-level points and caveats: A significant post-transplant drop in circulating graft-donor-reactive CD4 TCRbeta sequences occurred in most of the 8 subjects.

The sequence derives from a human patient who received a liver transplant. These T cells may partly come from the graft donor. The source material was CD4+ T cells from blood, sampled 24 months after liver transplant. The chain joins TRBV18 to TRBJ2-7, with TRBD1 as a possible D gene (5 bases). The DNA for the CDR3 is TGTGCCAGCTCACCACCGGGGCCGGGCTCCTACGAGCAGTACTTC. Amino acid sequence: CASSPPGPGSYEQYF.